The sequence of this T cell receptor beta chain was determined in a study of naive and memory T cell subsets. V shed 0 bases and J shed 6 bases, with 11 bases lying between them. Germline CDR1 and CDR2: GTSNPN and SVGIG (reference sequence). CDR3 length: 13 residues. This clonotype was seen ten or more times. Antigen specificity is unknown. Adult healthy volunteers gave 2.5 ml peripheral blood for whole-blood RNA. Reverse transcription used DNase-treated unsorted total RNA, aiming for about 1 to 1000 ng. Findings and limits, study-wide: Potentially, T cell activation and differentiation skew this RNA-based measurement.

Blood and skin TCR RNA was reverse transcribed with alpha and beta constant primers. The SP2 primer and nested alpha and beta constant region primers amplified ligated cDNA in four rounds. TCRdb reprocessed the 5' RACE reads via MiXCR and lists one record per CDR3 protein. The sample carries 20,000 to 25,000 distinct CDR3 sequences, less than 5% recorded once. The chain is built from TRBV30 and TRBJ1-1, with TRBD1 as a possible D gene (5 bases). The origin of this receptor is a male donor in good health. CDR3 residues: CAWSVIRGSEAFF. The CDR3 nucleotides read TGTGCCTGGAGTGTTATTCGGGGGTCTGAAGCTTTCTTT.